A single sample is the source of the 22 T cell receptor beta chains below, sequenced in a study of beta chain features in type 1 diabetes (dated by TCRdb to between 2017 and 2018). Libraries came from the immunoSEQ multiplex PCR assay. The entire amount of isolated RNA was reverse transcribed using the High Capacity cDNA Reverse Transcription Kit, so the sequenced TCRB transcripts were expressed ones. TCRdb's version of the immuneACCESS table is confined to in-frame rearrangements and falls short of the full clone set. An unresolved V gene accounts for under half of the shortfall where checked; the remainder is of unknown origin. The sample profile shows 250,000 to 300,000 clones; around 7.3% of them were found once. The ten largest clones add up to 0.9% to 1.2% of the sample. Sequenced sample: central memory CD4+ T cells from blood. These receptors were collected from a woman aged 18-29 years in good health.

The table lists this clone with many counts. The chain couples TRBV23-1 to TRBJ2-1; D possibly corresponds to TRBD1 (5 bases). TRBV23-1 is identified as an open reading frame with a role that is uncertain. V was trimmed by 3 bases and J by 0 bases, leaving 18 bases between them. The CDR3 is 18 residues long. The CDR3 DNA is TGCGCCAGCAGTCAGTACAGGTGTGGTAAAAGCTCCTACAATGAGCAGTTCTTC. Encoded protein: CASSQYRCGKSSYNEQFF.

A few counts support this clone. The gene calls are TRBV5-5 and TRBJ2-7; possibly TRBD2 for D (5 bases). The CDR3 covers 15 residues. V was pared by 4 bases and J by 2 bases, with 16 bases between. Germline V gene data show CDR1 as SGHKS and CDR2 as YYEKEE (reference sequence). CDR3 sequence reads: CASSPASGPTYEQYF. CDR3 DNA sequence: TGTGCCAGCAGCCCGGCCAGCGGTCCTACCTACGAGCAGTACTTC.

This clone was seen repeatedly, ten times or more. The rearrangement uses TRBV7-3 and TRBJ2-1; 8 bases match TRBD2. The germline gives CDR1 SGHTA, CDR2 FQGTGA. J lost 4 bases, V lost 5 bases, and 13 bases had no gene match. The length of the CDR3 is 17 residues. CDR3 nucleotide sequence: TGTGCCAGCAGCCCGCGAACGACTAGCGTGGCTTACAATGAGCAGTTCTTC. Protein sequence: CASSPRTTSVAYNEQFF. Drawing the rest from reference TRBV7-3 and TRBJ2-1, the complete variable domain is GAGVSQTPSNKVTEKGKYVELRCDPISGHTALYWYRQSLGQGPEFLIYFQGTGAADDSGLPNDRFFAVRPEGSVSTLKIQRTERGDSAVYLCASSPRTTSVAYNEQFFGPGTRLTVL.

The genes are TRBV6-1 and TRBJ1-5; D is unclear. Germline-derived CDR1 and CDR2 are MNHNS and SASEGT. Between the trimmed V and J ends, which lost 6 bases and 3 bases, there was a span of 15 bases. This CDR3 spans 15 amino acids. CDR3: CASSISRTLNQPQHF. The CDR3 DNA reads TGTGCCAGCAGCATTAGCCGGACTCTCAATCAGCCCCAGCATTTT.

The rearrangement links TRBV5-6 to TRBJ2-1, with 7 bases identical to TRBD2. With 5 bases clipped from V and 8 bases from J, the junction kept 1 base outside the gene matches. The CDR3 spans 11 residues. Germline loops: CDR1 SGHDT, CDR2 YYEEEE. CDR3 bases: TGTGCCAGCAGGGCGGGGGATGAGCAGTTCTTC. It codes for CASRAGDEQFF.

This clone was counted a few times. The chain carries TRBV7-8 and TRBJ1-5, with a tentative D call TRBD1 (5 bases). Germline loops: CDR1 SGHVS, CDR2 FQNEAQ. This CDR3 comprises 17 residues. V shed 4 bases and J shed 2 bases, with 18 bases lying between them. The CDR3 region is CASSYSTRGTGNQPQHF. The DNA of the CDR3 is TGTGCCAGCAGCTATTCCACAAGAGGGACTGGCAATCAGCCCCAGCATTTT.

In its sample, this clone was seen a few times. This clone may be a read error of a much larger clone one base away. The rearrangement joins TRBV7-8 to TRBJ1-5; D call uncertain. CDR1 is SGHVS, CDR2 FQNEAQ, per germline. The CDR3 length is 13 residues. V dropped 3 bases and J dropped 2 bases, with 5 bases sitting between them. The CDR3 sequence: CASSFAGNQPQHF. In nucleotides, the CDR3 is TGTGCCAGCAGCTTCGCGGGCAATCAGCCCCAGCATTTT.

This clone was picked up many times. The chain couples TRBV7-9 to TRBJ2-5, with D tentatively TRBD1 (5 bases). Germline CDR1 is SEHNR and CDR2 is FQNEAQ (reference sequence). Trimming took 1 base from V and 3 from J, leaving 9 bases between them. This CDR3 spans 14 amino acids. The CDR3 spells CASSLVSGKETQYF. CDR3 DNA sequence: TGTGCCAGCAGCTTAGTGTCAGGGAAAGAGACCCAGTACTTC.

This clone was detected a few times. The chain uses TRBV6-6 and TRBJ1-1; no clear D gene. The CDR3 consists of 13 residues. CDR1 and CDR2 (germline): MNHNY, SVGAGI (reference sequence). Trimming took off 2 bases at V and 0 bases at J, with 4 bases between the two ends. CDR3 nucleotide sequence: TGTGCCAGCAGTTACGGAATGAACACTGAAGCTTTCTTT. This gives the protein CASSYGMNTEAFF.

Note on this clone: This sample also contains other DNA sequences that code for the same CDR3. The rearrangement uses TRBV9 and TRBJ1-3, with D hard to call. V was clipped by 1 base and J by 3 bases, with 5 bases between them. This CDR3 has 13 amino acids. Germline CDR1 SGDLS, CDR2 YYNGEE. This chain's CDR3 is CASSVPNGNTIYF. The DNA of the CDR3 is TGTGCCAGCAGCGTACCCAATGGAAACACCATATATTTT.

Only a few counts were recorded for this clone. The chain is built from TRBV5-1 and TRBJ1-1; TRBD1 is a possible D gene (5 bases). There are 15 residues in the CDR3. Trimming removed 0 bases from V and 7 bases from J, with 16 bases in between. Germline CDR1 and CDR2: SGHRS and YFSETQ. CDR3 in DNA: TGCGCCAGCAGCTTGGAGAGGGGAGGGTCGAGTGAAGCTTTCTTT. Encoded protein: CASSLERGGSSEAFF.

This clone was found a few times. The chain couples TRBV9 to TRBJ1-1, with TRBD1 as a possible D gene (5 bases). There are 16 residues in the CDR3. Germline V gene lookup returns CDR1 SGDLS and CDR2 YYNGEE. The V and J ends lost 0 bases and 1 base respectively, with 13 bases between them. CDR3 sequence (DNA): TGTGCCAGCAGCGTAGGATGGGGCCGGTCGAACACTGAAGCTTTCTTT. Its protein product is CASSVGWGRSNTEAFF. The variable domain in full, with the rest retrieved from reference TRBV9 and TRBJ1-1, is DSGVTQTPKHLITATGQRVTLRCSPRSGDLSVYWYQQSLDQGLQFLIQYYNGEERAKGNILERFSAQQFPDLHSELNLSSLELGDSALYFCASSVGWGRSNTEAFFGQGTRLTVV.

This clone was seen repeatedly, ten times or more. Additional DNA sequences in this sample encode the identical CDR3. The chain combines TRBV15 with TRBJ2-7; 8 positions match TRBD1. The CDR3 runs 15 residues. J was trimmed by 2 bases and V by 0 bases; bases with no gene match: 3. Germline CDR1 LNHNV, CDR2 YYDKDF (reference sequence). The CDR3 DNA is TGTGCCACCAGCAGAGAAAGGACAGGGACCTACGAGCAGTACTTC. This encodes CATSRERTGTYEQYF.

This clone was observed many times. The V and J genes are TRBV7-8 and TRBJ2-2; the D is unclear. The germline V and J ends were trimmed by 2 bases and 5 bases, with 12 bases remaining between them. This CDR3 has 15 amino acids. From germline, CDR1 is SGHVS and CDR2 FQNEAQ. The DNA of the CDR3 is TGTGCCAGCAGCTTAAGGGTGGATAGGACCGGGGAGCTGTTTTTT. Translating gives CASSLRVDRTGELFF.

This clone has at least ten counts. The chain joins TRBV29-1 to TRBJ1-4; D is ambiguous. The germline V and J ends were trimmed by 4 bases and 5 bases, with 8 bases remaining between them. Germline CDR1 reads SQVTM; CDR2 reads ANQGSEA. There are 12 residues in the CDR3. CDR3 bases: TGCAGCGTTGGACTATACAATGAAAAACTGTTTTTT. Protein sequence: CSVGLYNEKLFF.

The V and J genes are TRBV28 and TRBJ1-6; D unresolved. Germline values: CDR1 MDHEN, CDR2 SYDVKM. Trimming took 5 bases from V and 0 from J, leaving 17 bases between them. The CDR3 loop spans 18 amino acids. The CDR3 region has the DNA TGTGCCAGCAGTGCTCCGTCAGCGCCGAGCTCCTATAATTCACCCCTCCACTTT. It specifies CASSAPSAPSSYNSPLHF.

Ten or more counts support this clone. The gene calls are TRBV7-2 and TRBJ2-4, with D hard to call. CDR3 size: 11 residues. The germline V gene encodes CDR1 SGHTA and CDR2 FQGNSA. Between the trimmed V and J ends, which lost 5 bases and 5 bases, there was a span of 4 bases. DNA for the CDR3: TGTGCCAGCAGCGAACAAAACATTCAGTACTTC. As protein: CASSEQNIQYF.

The V call is TRBV2, the J call TRBJ1-1; D ambiguous. Trimming pared 6 bases from V and 1 base from J, leaving 9 bases between. This CDR3 has 13 residues. Germline CDR1 and CDR2: SNHLY and FYNNEI. CDR3 DNA: TGTGCCAGCAGGAAGTGGGAGAACACTGAAGCTTTCTTT. Amino acid sequence: CASRKWENTEAFF. The full variable domain, with the rest looked up from reference TRBV2 and TRBJ1-1, is EPEVTQTPSHQVTQMGQEVILRCVPISNHLYFYWYRQILGQKVEFLVSFYNNEISEKSEIFDDQFSVERPDGSNFTLKIRSTKLEDSAMYFCASRKWENTEAFFGQGTRLTVV.

This clone was seen a few times. The V call is TRBV9, the J call TRBJ1-2, with 9 bases lining up with TRBD1. Looked up from germline, CDR1 is SGDLS and CDR2 is YYNGEE. The CDR3 extends over 14 amino acids. V dropped 8 bases and J dropped 1; count of bases not matched to a gene: 6. The CDR3 DNA sequence: TGTGCCAGTACTCGGGGACAGGGTAACTATGGCTACACCTTC. This translates into CASTRGQGNYGYTF.

The V gene is TRBV30, the J gene TRBJ2-2, with TRBD1 as a possible D gene (5 bases). The CDR3 totals 14 residues. Per the germline V gene, CDR1 is GTSNPN and CDR2 is SVGIG (reference sequence). V lost 4 bases, J lost 3 bases, and 12 bases lay in between. The CDR3 here is CAWKGRVYTGELFF. The CDR3 DNA is TGTGCCTGGAAAGGCAGGGTATACACCGGGGAGCTGTTTTTT.

The CDR3 reads CASRPQGGPYNEQFF. CDR3 nucleotides: TGCGCCAGCCGCCCCCAGGGCGGCCCCTACAATGAGCAGTTCTTC. J is TRBJ2-1 and V is TRBV5-1; TRBD1 might be the D (5 bases). Trimming shortened V by 7 bases and J by 2 bases, and 16 bases separated the two germline ends. Germline V gives CDR1 SGHRS, CDR2 YFSETQ. This CDR3 spans 15 amino acids.

This clone came up a few times. This sequence joins TRBV28 and TRBJ2-1; no definite D call. The CDR3 spans 16 residues. Germline lookup yields CDR1 MDHEN and CDR2 SYDVKM. Trimming left V 1 base short and J 7 bases short, with 17 bases between. CDR3 sequence: CASSLFLRLSDNEQFF. The CDR3 region has the DNA TGTGCCAGCAGTTTATTTCTCCGCCTGTCGGATAATGAGCAGTTCTTC.